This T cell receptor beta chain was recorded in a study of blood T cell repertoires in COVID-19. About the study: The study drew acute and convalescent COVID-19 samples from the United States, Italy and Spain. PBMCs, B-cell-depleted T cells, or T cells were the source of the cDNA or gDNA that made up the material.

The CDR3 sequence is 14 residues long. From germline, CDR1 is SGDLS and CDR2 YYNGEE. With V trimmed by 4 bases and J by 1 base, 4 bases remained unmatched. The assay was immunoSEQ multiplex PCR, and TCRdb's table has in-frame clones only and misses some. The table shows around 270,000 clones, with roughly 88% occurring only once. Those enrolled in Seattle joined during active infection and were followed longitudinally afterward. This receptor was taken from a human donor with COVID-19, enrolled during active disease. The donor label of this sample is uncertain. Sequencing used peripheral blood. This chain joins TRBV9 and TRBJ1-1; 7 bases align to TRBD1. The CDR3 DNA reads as TGTGCCAGCAGCATCCAGGGGGAGAACACTGAAGCTTTCTTT. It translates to CASSIQGENTEAFF.